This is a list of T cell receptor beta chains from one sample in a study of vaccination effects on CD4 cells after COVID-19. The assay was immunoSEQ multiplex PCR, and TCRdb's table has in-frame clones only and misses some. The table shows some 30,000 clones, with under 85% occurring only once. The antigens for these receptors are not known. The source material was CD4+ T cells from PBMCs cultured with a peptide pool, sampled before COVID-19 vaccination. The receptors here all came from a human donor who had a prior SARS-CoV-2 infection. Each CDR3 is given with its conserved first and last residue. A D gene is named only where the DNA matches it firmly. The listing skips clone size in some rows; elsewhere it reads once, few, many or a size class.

TGTGCCAGCAGCGACGGACTAGCGGGAATAACAGATACGCAGTATTTT CASSDGLAGITDTQYF TRBJ2-3 TRBV6-6 . 16 TRBD2
TGTGCCAGCAGCCCTGGACAGGGTCGAGCGAGGTACGAGCAGTACTTC CASSPGQGRARYEQYF TRBJ2-7 TRBV7-9 . 16 TRBD1
TGTGCCAGCAGGTCGGGACTAGCGGGAAACCAGTTCTTC CASRSGLAGNQFF TRBJ2-1 TRBV7-2 . 13 TRBD2
TGTGCCACCAGCAGAGATATGTTGGCCCCTGAAGCTTTCTTT CATSRDMLAPEAFF TRBJ1-1 TRBV15 . 14 .
TGTGCCAGCAGTGAAGTTAGGACAGATACGCAGTATTTT CASSEVRTDTQYF TRBJ2-3 TRBV6-1 . 13 .
TGCAGCGGGAAGGGGGCTCGGGAGACCCAGTACTTC CSGKGARETQYF TRBJ2-5 TRBV29-1 . 12 TRBD1
TGCGCCAGCAGCCAAGACCGAGACTACAGGGAGCAGTACTTC CASSQDRDYREQYF TRBJ2-7 TRBV4-3 . 14 .
TGCGCCAGCAGCCCTGGAGCGGGGGCGCGAGCCGGGGAGCTGTTTTTT CASSPGAGARAGELFF TRBJ2-2 TRBV5-1 once 16 TRBD2
TGTGCCAGCAGCTTAGTAGAGGGGCACTATGGCTACACCTTC CASSLVEGHYGYTF TRBJ1-2 TRBV7-2 . 14 .
TGTGCCAGCAGCCAAGAGTTGCGGGGTGGGGATACGCAGTATTTT CASSQELRGGDTQYF TRBJ2-3 TRBV4-2 . 15 .
TGCGCCAGCAGCTTCCGGGGACTAGCGGGCCAAGAGACCCAGTACTTC CASSFRGLAGQETQYF TRBJ2-5 TRBV5-1 . 16 TRBD2
TGTGCCAGCAGTTTGCAGGAGCCGAATACGCAGTATTTT CASSLQEPNTQYF TRBJ2-3 TRBV28 . 13 .
TGTGCCAGCAGTTACTCGAAGACGCTCGCCGAAGCTTTCTTT CASSYSKTLAEAFF TRBJ1-1 TRBV6-5 . 14 .
TGTGCCAGCAGCCCGGACGGCTCCACAGATACGCAGTATTTT CASSPDGSTDTQYF TRBJ2-3 TRBV6-2/TRBV6-3 . 14 .
TGCAGCGTGTCGGGACAGGGGGTCAGGGAGACCCAGTACTTC CSVSGQGVRETQYF TRBJ2-5 TRBV29-1 . 14 TRBD1
TGTGCCAGCAGCTTAATGGCGGGGGGGCCCCAAGAGACCCAGTACTTC CASSLMAGGPQETQYF TRBJ2-5 TRBV7-3 few 16 TRBD2
TGTGCCAGCAGCATACCGGGACACGAAGCTTTCTTT CASSIPGHEAFF TRBJ1-1 TRBV27 . 12 .
TGTGCCAGCAGCCCCCAGGGTCCTGGGCCCCAGCATTTT CASSPQGPGPQHF TRBJ1-5 TRBV3-1/TRBV3-2 . 13 .
TGTGCCAGCAGCTTTGGGACTAGCGGGGAGACCCAGTACTTC CASSFGTSGETQYF TRBJ2-5 TRBV2 . 14 TRBD2
TGTGCTAGTGGTTTAGAGCGAAACACTGAAGCTTTCTTT CASGLERNTEAFF TRBJ1-1 TRBV12-5 . 13 .
TGTGCCAGTAGTCCTACAGGGTTCTATGGCTACACCTTC CASSPTGFYGYTF TRBJ1-2 TRBV19 few 13 .
TGTGCCACCAGTGATTCTGGTGAGCAGTACTTC CATSDSGEQYF TRBJ2-7 TRBV24-1 . 11 .